The 14 T cell receptor beta chains listed next were all sequenced from one sample in a study of T cells in Graves' hyperthyroidism and ophthalmopathy. Amplified regions were TCR beta CDR3 sequences from RNA transcripts. A first-round RT-PCR of the TCR CDR3 used the HTBI primer set. TCRdb reprocessed the multiplex PCR reads via MiXCR and lists one record per CDR3 protein. Among more than 300,000 distinct CDR3 sequences listed, about 15% were seen once. The specimen sequenced was blood. These receptors originate from a young woman with Graves' ophthalmopathy.

This clonotype was counted between two and nine times. This chain links TRBV28 with TRBJ2-7; 9 positions agree with TRBD1. Looked up from germline, CDR1 is MDHEN and CDR2 is SYDVKM. After removal of 6 bases from V and 5 bases from J, the junction contained 11 bases not matched to a gene. The CDR3 has 15 residues. CDR3 in amino acids: CASSRKPGQGHEQYF. Written as DNA, the CDR3 is TGTGCCAGCAGCCGTAAACCGGGACAGGGACACGAGCAGTACTTC.

This clonotype was seen at least ten times. CDR3 in amino acids: CASSQRQGAWNEQFF. CDR3 in DNA: TGTGCCAGCAGCCAACGACAGGGGGCATGGAATGAGCAGTTCTTC. V and J are TRBV11-3 and TRBJ2-1; 10 bases match TRBD1. CDR3 size: 15 residues. V trimming: 5 bases; J trimming: 7 bases; junction bases outside the gene matches: 8. Per the germline V gene, CDR1 is SGHNT and CDR2 is YENEEA.

The chain links TRBV9 to TRBJ2-5; D gene unclear. V lost 1 base, J lost 5 bases, and 15 bases lay in between. This CDR3 is built from 15 residues. Germline V gene lookup returns CDR1 SGDLS and CDR2 YYNGEE. CDR3 in DNA: TGTGCCAGCAGCGTAAGACCAAACCCATGGGAGACCCAGTACTTC. This gives the protein CASSVRPNPWETQYF. The entire variable domain, with the rest obtained from reference TRBV9 and TRBJ2-5, is as follows: DSGVTQTPKHLITATGQRVTLRCSPRSGDLSVYWYQQSLDQGLQFLIQYYNGEERAKGNILERFSAQQFPDLHSELNLSSLELGDSALYFCASSVRPNPWETQYFGPGTRLLVL.

Of note for this clonotype: Just one base apart from a much larger clone, this may be a read error. The chain recombines TRBV27 with TRBJ2-7, with TRBD1 matching over 12 bases. Germline V gene lookup returns CDR1 MNHEY and CDR2 SMNVEV (reference sequence). The length of the CDR3 is 16 residues. J gave up 7 bases and V 8 bases, and 15 bases lay outside the gene matches. Here the CDR3 DNA reads TGTGCCAGCGGCCGGGACAGGGGGCTGTTCGTTGAAGAGCAGTACTTC. It encodes CASGRDRGLFVEEQYF.

Comment on this clonotype: This may arise from a read error, as a much more abundant clone is one base away. V usage is TRBV15 and J usage is TRBJ2-1; D is possibly TRBD2 (5 bases). CDR3 length: 15 amino acids. Germline lookup yields CDR1 LNHNV and CDR2 YYDKDF (reference sequence). Between the trimmed V and J ends, which lost 0 bases and 5 bases, there was a span of 11 bases. The chain's CDR3 is CATSRELRGDNEQFF. CDR3 bases: TGTGCCACCAGCAGAGAACTCCGGGGAGACAATGAGCAGTTCTTC.

In this sample, this clonotype turned up many times. The J gene is TRBJ2-7, the V gene TRBV20-1, with 7 positions matching TRBD2. The CDR3 contains 12 residues. Germline CDR1 reads DFQATT; CDR2 reads SNEGSKA (reference sequence). The CDR3 DNA reads TGCAGGGCAGAAGGGACTAACTACGAGCAGTACTTC. It codes for CRAEGTNYEQYF.

Note on this clonotype: Possible read error: a much larger clone is one base away. The conserved final phenylalanine or tryptophan is absent from the CDR3, which likely points to a read error. V and J are TRBV6-1 and TRBJ1-1; 9 nucleotides line up with TRBD1. Germline V lookup: CDR1 MNHNS, CDR2 SASEGT. The CDR3 length is 14 residues. J lost 5 bases, V lost 4 bases, and 5 bases had no gene match. In nucleotides, the CDR3 is TGTGCCAGCAGTGGACAGGGGGGGAAGACTGAAGCTTTCCTT. Protein sequence: CASSGQGGKTEAFL.

The table lists this clonotype with many counts. The chain carries TRBV5-8 and TRBJ1-2; 10 bases fit TRBD1. The V gene end was trimmed by 3 bases and the J gene end by 4 bases; junction bases not matched to a gene: 15. This CDR3 comprises 18 residues. Germline V gene lookup returns CDR1 SGHTS and CDR2 YDEGEE. The CDR3 sequence is CASSWGTGVTGSGYGYTF. Here the CDR3 DNA reads TGTGCCAGCAGCTGGGGGACAGGGGTGACTGGGTCCGGCTATGGCTACACCTTC.

This clonotype was recorded many times. This chain connects TRBV27 to TRBJ2-7, with 8 bases identical to TRBD1. This CDR3 has 14 residues. V gave up 4 bases and J gave up 5 bases; unmatched junction bases: 7. Germline CDR1 MNHEY, CDR2 SMNVEV (reference sequence). CDR3 nucleotides: TGTGCCAGCAGTTCGGACAGGGTAAGCAACGAGCAGTACTTC. This encodes CASSSDRVSNEQYF.

This clonotype was detected many times. The chain combines TRBV28 with TRBJ1-2; D gene ambiguous. CDR3 length: 13 amino acids. Per the germline V gene, CDR1 is MDHEN and CDR2 is SYDVKM. Trimming stripped 5 bases from V and 0 bases from J, with 7 bases between. The CDR3 bases are TGTGCCAGCAGTCAACAGACTAACTATGGCTACACCTTC. It specifies CASSQQTNYGYTF.

This sequence joins TRBV6-1 and TRBJ1-6; D might be TRBD1 (6 bases). The CDR3 runs 14 residues. Deletions cut 7 bases from V and 7 bases from J, with 14 bases between. Per germline, CDR1 MNHNS and CDR2 SASEGT. The DNA for the CDR3 is TGTGCCAGCACCCGAGACAGGAGAAATTCACCCCTCCACTTT. Translated: CASTRDRRNSPLHF.

This clonotype has a handful of counts. A read error may explain this, as a much larger clone is one base away. The V call is TRBV7-3, the J call TRBJ1-1; tentative D call: TRBD1 (5 bases). Germline lookup yields CDR1 SGHTA and CDR2 FQGTGA. Trimming removed 2 bases from V and 7 bases from J, with 11 bases in between. This CDR3 has 13 residues. The CDR3 nucleotides read TGTGCCAGCAGCTTAGACAGTGCCATTGAAGCTTTCTTT. This translates into CASSLDSAIEAFF.

This clonotype was seen ten or more times. V and J are TRBV7-2 and TRBJ2-3; TRBD2 matches 9 bases. V was pared by 4 bases and J by 3 bases, with 5 bases of the junction left unmatched. The CDR3 loop spans 15 amino acids. Germline CDR1 is SGHTA and CDR2 is FQGNSA. For the CDR3, the DNA is TGTGCCAGCAGCTCAGCGGGGGGACTTACAGATACGCAGTATTTT. Translating gives CASSSAGGLTDTQYF.

V is TRBV7-2 and J is TRBJ2-3; 8 bases align to TRBD2. Germline values: CDR1 SGHTA, CDR2 FQGNSA. The trim removed 5 bases at V and 5 bases at J, leaving 6 bases unmatched. The CDR3 totals 14 residues. CDR3 region: CASSLSGVRDTQYF. In DNA form, the CDR3 reads TGTGCCAGCAGCCTTAGCGGGGTCCGAGATACGCAGTATTTT.